These 26 T cell receptor beta chains were sequenced from one sample in a study of T cells in Graves' hyperthyroidism and ophthalmopathy. RNA transcripts were the template for amplifying TCR beta CDR3 regions. The HTBI primer set drove a first-round RT-PCR of the TCR CDR3. One entry per CDR3 protein results from TCRdb running MiXCR on the multiplex PCR reads. The sample lists a few hundred thousand distinct CDR3 sequences, more than 15% occurring once. The sample consisted of blood. Source of these receptors: a woman between 40 and 50 years old with Graves' ophthalmopathy.

This clonotype was found once. V gene TRBV6-1 combines with J gene TRBJ1-1, with a weak D call TRBD1 (6 bases). Germline lookup yields CDR1 MNHNS and CDR2 SASEGT. This CDR3 is built from 14 residues. The V end lost 6 bases, the J end lost 3 bases, and 14 bases lay between the germline ends. The CDR3 bases are TGTGCCAGCAGAGGGTTAAGGGGGTACACTGAAGCTTTCTTT. Translated: CASRGLRGYTEAFF.

The chain is built from TRBV6-5 and TRBJ2-7; D is uncertain. Germline V CDR1 and CDR2: MNHEY, SVGAGI. V was shortened by 4 bases and J by 0 bases, with 10 bases between the two germline ends. The CDR3 extends over 14 amino acids. The CDR3 reads CASSSTGPSYEQYF. In DNA form, the CDR3 reads TGTGCCAGCAGTTCCACCGGGCCCTCCTACGAGCAGTACTTC.

This clonotype was picked up many times. V usage is TRBV6-2 or TRBV6-3 and J usage is TRBJ1-5; no firm D call. With 6 bases removed from V and 0 bases from J, the gap between germline ends came to 15 bases. The CDR3 spans 16 residues. Germline V gene data show CDR1 as MNHEY and CDR2 as SVGEGT. CDR3 coding DNA: TGTGCCAGCAGATCCTCTGTAGGGAATAGCAATCAGCCCCAGCATTTT. Its protein product is CASRSSVGNSNQPQHF.

This clonotype was found many times. The V gene is TRBV5-1, the J gene TRBJ2-7; 8 bases align to TRBD1. The CDR3 is 13 residues long. V lost 4 bases to trimming and J lost 5 bases; unmatched junction nucleotides: 5. Germline V gene sequence: CDR1 SGHRS, CDR2 YFSETQ. CDR3 in amino acids: CASSQTGVHEQYF. The DNA for the CDR3 is TGCGCCAGCAGCCAGACAGGGGTCCACGAGCAGTACTTC.

This clonotype was recorded many times. This chain joins TRBV20-1 and TRBJ2-1; TRBD2 aligns across 9 bases. V lost 3 bases to trimming and J lost 4 bases; unmatched junction nucleotides: 7. Germline-derived CDR1 and CDR2 are DFQATT and SNEGSKA (reference sequence). This CDR3 contains 15 residues. The DNA of the CDR3 is TGCAGTGCTAGGCCTAGCGGGATATTGTACAATGAGCAGTTCTTC. As protein: CSARPSGILYNEQFF.

The sample holds many counts of this clonotype. The chain has TRBV11-3 and TRBJ2-1; unclear D gene. V was pared by 2 bases and J by 7 bases, with 15 bases between. Germline loops: CDR1 SGHNT, CDR2 YENEEA. CDR3 length: 15 amino acids. In DNA form, the CDR3 reads TGTGCCAGCAGCTTATTAGCCGGTGTGGGGAATGAGCAGTTCTTC. Translating gives CASSLLAGVGNEQFF.

This clonotype was detected many times. This chain connects TRBV12-3 or TRBV12-4 to TRBJ2-7; D is tentatively TRBD1 or TRBD2 (5 bases each). Trimming cost V 2 bases and J 6 bases, with 20 bases left between them. The CDR3 consists of 16 residues. CDR3: CASSLRGADYEGEQYF. In nucleotides, the CDR3 is TGTGCCAGCAGTTTAAGGGGTGCGGATTACGAGGGCGAGCAGTACTTC.

The chain carries TRBV28 and TRBJ1-1; 7 nucleotides align to TRBD1. The CDR3 consists of 14 residues. CDR1 and CDR2 (germline): MDHEN, SYDVKM. Unmatched junction bases numbered 10, after V lost 7 bases and J lost 5 bases. The CDR3 region has the DNA TGTGCCAGCATACTAGACAGGGTAGAAACTGAAGCTTTCTTT. Protein sequence: CASILDRVETEAFF.

Of note for this clonotype: A read error may account for a junction end that differs from germline. This chain uses TRBV7-7 with TRBJ2-1; D perhaps matches TRBD1 (5 bases). Germline V gene data show CDR1 as SSHAT and CDR2 as FNYEAQ (reference sequence). The CDR3 is 13 residues long. CDR3 amino acids: CASSLSGANEQFF. The CDR3 DNA reads as TGTGCTAGCAGCTTGAGTGGGGCCAATGAGCAGTTCTTC.

This clonotype showed up just a few times. This chain links TRBV9 with TRBJ2-2; 8 positions match TRBD1. The CDR3 extends over 15 amino acids. The J segment lost 7 bases and the V segment lost 3 bases, leaving 8 bases of the junction unmatched. Germline CDR1 SGDLS, CDR2 YYNGEE. CDR3 nucleotides: TGTGCCAGCAGCGCGAAGATACAGGGGGTCGGGGAGCTGTTTTTT. The encoded protein is CASSAKIQGVGELFF.

This clonotype was observed at least ten times. The chain links TRBV30 to TRBJ1-2, with 9 bases lining up with TRBD1. The V segment lost 3 bases and the J segment 4 bases; nucleotides outside the gene matches: 6. The germline gives CDR1 GTSNPN, CDR2 SVGIG (reference sequence). CDR3 length equals 14 residues. The CDR3 sequence is CAWSAGTGLYGYTF. For the CDR3, the DNA is TGTGCCTGGAGCGCCGGGACAGGGCTCTATGGCTACACCTTC.

The CDR3: CASSPWGSGSGSYNEQFF. CDR3 DNA sequence: TGTGCCAGCAGTCCCTGGGGTAGCGGGAGTGGCTCCTACAATGAGCAGTTCTTC. The chain links TRBV12-3 or TRBV12-4 to TRBJ2-1, with 9 bases fitting TRBD2. The CDR3 loop spans 18 amino acids. Losses at the gene ends were 5 bases for V and 0 bases for J; bases not matched to a gene: 11.

The chain carries TRBV5-1 and TRBJ2-5, with D possibly matching TRBD2 (6 bases). The CDR3 is 17 residues long. The germline gives CDR1 SGHRS, CDR2 YFSETQ. Trimming removed 2 bases at V and 0 bases at J, with 17 bases between. CDR3 amino acids: CASSFLAGTTYQETQYF. The DNA of the CDR3 is TGCGCCAGCAGCTTTCTTGCGGGAACAACGTACCAAGAGACCCAGTACTTC.

This rearrangement joins TRBV6-4 to TRBJ2-5; tentatively, D is TRBD2 (5 bases). This CDR3 is 14 amino acids long. The ends were cut back, 2 bases at V and 4 bases at J, with 11 bases in the middle. Germline V gene sequence: CDR1 MRHNA, CDR2 SNTAGT. The CDR3 sequence is CASSDRREGETQYF. CDR3 DNA: TGTGCCAGCAGTGACAGAAGAGAGGGAGAGACCCAGTACTTC.

The sample holds many counts of this clonotype. V gene TRBV12-3 or TRBV12-4 combines with J gene TRBJ1-1; D is perhaps TRBD1 (5 bases). This CDR3 contains 13 residues. V lost 7 bases and J 1 base, leaving 10 bases between the germline ends. The DNA of the CDR3 is TGTGCCAGCAACGACAGACAGAACACTGAAGCTTTCTTT. This translates into CASNDRQNTEAFF.

The CDR3 reads CASSIGRGHQPQHF. As DNA, the CDR3 is TGTGCCAGTAGTATCGGCAGGGGTCATCAGCCCCAGCATTTT. The V gene is TRBV19, the J gene TRBJ1-5, with D possibly being TRBD1 (6 bases). Germline V gene lookup returns CDR1 LNHDA and CDR2 SQIVND (reference sequence). V lost 3 bases and J lost 5, with 11 bases in between. This CDR3 is built from 14 residues.

In this sample, this clonotype turned up a few times. V is TRBV7-9 and J is TRBJ1-3; D gene unclear. The V end was cut by 5 bases, the J end by 0 bases, with 11 bases between. The CDR3 loop spans 15 amino acids. The germline gives CDR1 SEHNR, CDR2 FQNEAQ (reference sequence). The CDR3 coding sequence is TGTGCCAGCAGCCCCACTTCGGGCTCTGGAAACACCATATATTTT. Translating it yields CASSPTSGSGNTIYF.

The chain carries TRBV29-1 and TRBJ1-1, with D possibly being TRBD1 (5 bases). The CDR3 sequence is 13 residues long. V lost 0 bases and J lost 5, with 10 bases in between. Looked up from germline, CDR1 is SQVTM and CDR2 is ANQGSEA. This CDR3 is CSVEDPRVTEAFF. The CDR3 nucleotides read TGCAGCGTTGAAGATCCCAGGGTGACTGAAGCTTTCTTT.

This clonotype turned up a few times. The chain couples TRBV20-1 to TRBJ1-1; no clear D gene. Per the germline V gene, CDR1 is DFQATT and CDR2 is SNEGSKA (reference sequence). The CDR3 runs 15 residues. V lost 3 bases and J lost 0, with 14 bases in between. The CDR3 loop reads CSASSGRPMNTEAFF. The CDR3 nucleotides are TGCAGTGCTAGTTCCGGCAGGCCGATGAACACTGAAGCTTTCTTT.

This clonotype was counted at least ten times. The chain joins TRBV10-3 to TRBJ2-3, with D perhaps matching TRBD1 (6 bases). The V end was cut by 7 bases, the J end by 2 bases, with 19 bases between. Germline V CDR1 and CDR2: ENHRY, SYGVKD. The CDR3 spans 16 residues. In DNA form, the CDR3 reads TGTGCCATCAAAGGGGGTTTAGCTCGGGACACAGATACGCAGTATTTT. This sequence encodes CAIKGGLARDTDTQYF.

The DNA of the CDR3 is TGTGCCAGCAGCCAAGGGTTTGGGTCAGGGACGGAGACCCAGTACTTC. This codes for CASSQGFGSGTETQYF. The chain combines TRBV14 with TRBJ2-5, with D perhaps assigned TRBD1 or TRBD2 (5 bases each). V was clipped by 1 base and J by 5 bases, with 17 bases between them. The CDR3 is 16 amino acids. Per germline, CDR1 SGHDN and CDR2 FVKESK.

CDR3 DNA sequence: TGTGCCAGCAGTGTTAACAGGGAGGGCGGGGAGCTGTTTTTT. It translates to CASSVNREGGELFF. The gene calls are TRBV6-1 and TRBJ2-2; D perhaps matches TRBD2 (7 bases). From germline, CDR1 is MNHNS and CDR2 SASEGT. The CDR3 covers 14 residues. Trimming took off 4 bases at V and 7 bases at J, with 13 bases between the two ends.

The chain combines TRBV5-8 with TRBJ1-2, with TRBD1 matching over 8 bases. With 0 bases clipped from V and 7 bases from J, the junction kept 2 bases outside the gene matches. Germline V gene sequence: CDR1 SGHTS, CDR2 YDEGEE. There are 13 residues in the CDR3. CDR3 protein: CASSLVTGAGYTF. The CDR3 region has the DNA TGTGCCAGCAGCTTGGTGACAGGGGCTGGCTACACCTTC.

The CDR3 spells CASSQGVAGGPNEQFF. The CDR3, as DNA: TGTGCCAGCAGCCAGGGGGTCGCGGGAGGGCCCAATGAGCAGTTCTTC. This rearrangement joins TRBV3-1 to TRBJ2-1; 9 nucleotides line up with TRBD2. The ends lost 3 bases at V and 6 bases at J; junction bases unmatched: 9. Per germline, CDR1 LGHDT and CDR2 YNNKEL (reference sequence). The CDR3 has 16 residues.

This clonotype appeared many times. J is TRBJ1-1 and V is TRBV7-8, with D possibly TRBD1 on 6 matching bases. The CDR3 has 17 residues. V lost 7 bases, J lost 1 base, and 22 bases lay in between. The germline gives CDR1 SGHVS, CDR2 FQNEAQ. The CDR3 bases are TGTGCCAGCAACCCCGATTTTCGGGGGGCGGGGAACACTGAAGCTTTCTTT. As protein: CASNPDFRGAGNTEAFF.

This clonotype was counted a few times. The chain is built from TRBV18 and TRBJ2-3, with D maybe TRBD2 (6 bases). CDR3 length: 15 amino acids. Germline CDR1 KGHSH, CDR2 LQKENI. Between the trimmed V and J ends, which lost 2 bases and 8 bases, there was a span of 17 bases. For the CDR3, the DNA is TGTGCCAGCTCACCAGCGGGACTTGGCCACTTTACGCAGTATTTT. Protein sequence: CASSPAGLGHFTQYF.